This entry lists 30 T cell receptor beta chains sequenced from one sample in a study of shared clonotypes between healthy human individuals. The assay was immunoSEQ multiplex PCR, and TCRdb's table has in-frame clones only and misses some. The profile shows 850,000 to 1,100,000 clones, 70% to 85% of them singletons. The sequencing sample was made of memory CD4+ T cells from PBMCs. The subset was: CD45RA-negative fraction. Receptors originate from a young man in good health. Some clones in this sample may be carry-over from other donors' samples.

V is TRBV28 and J is TRBJ2-1; TRBD1 is a possible D gene (5 bases). Germline V gene sequence: CDR1 MDHEN, CDR2 SYDVKM. This CDR3 region has 12 residues. V lost 5 bases and J 7 bases, leaving 9 bases between the germline ends. The CDR3 DNA is TGTGCCAGCAGTATCAGGGCGAATGAGCAGTTCTTC. As protein: CASSIRANEQFF.

The count of this clone is one. The chain carries TRBV9 and TRBJ1-1, with D perhaps matching TRBD1 (6 bases). Germline lookup yields CDR1 SGDLS and CDR2 YYNGEE. V gave up 0 bases and J gave up 2 bases, with 14 bases separating them. The CDR3 sequence is 16 residues long. The DNA for the CDR3 is TGTGCCAGCAGCGTAGGCATAGCGGGGGCTAACACTGAAGCTTTCTTT. Translated: CASSVGIAGANTEAFF.

On this clone: Mismatch with germline at one junction end may stem from a read error. The J gene is TRBJ1-2, the V gene TRBV19, with 8 bases lining up with TRBD1. Germline V gene sequence: CDR1 LNHDA, CDR2 SQIVND (reference sequence). The CDR3 contains 14 residues. The CDR3 sequence: CASSPGTGIYGCTF. CDR3 bases: TGTGCCAGTAGTCCGGGGACAGGAATCTATGGCTGCACCTTC.

This chain links TRBV30 with TRBJ1-6, with D unresolved. CDR1 and CDR2 from the germline V gene are GTSNPN and SVGIG (reference sequence). CDR3 length: 12 residues. V was pared by 3 bases and J by 8 bases, with 8 bases between. The CDR3 coding sequence is TGTGCCTGGAGGAGTCAGGATTCACCCCTCCACTTT. This gives the protein CAWRSQDSPLHF. The whole variable domain, remainder taken from reference TRBV30 and TRBJ1-6, is SQTIHQWPATLVQPVGSPLSLECTVEGTSNPNLYWYRQAAGRGLQLLFYSVGIGQISSEVPQNLSASRPQDRQFILSSKKLLLSDSGFYLCAWRSQDSPLHFGNGTRLTVT.

This clone was detected only once. V gene TRBV28 combines with J gene TRBJ2-1; 14 bases align to TRBD2. This CDR3 has 17 residues. Germline V gene lookup returns CDR1 MDHEN and CDR2 SYDVKM. V dropped 2 bases and J dropped 6; count of bases not matched to a gene: 6. Here the CDR3 DNA reads TGTGCCAGCAGTTTAAGGGGGGGACTAGCGGGAGTCAATGAGCAGTTCTTC. Its translation: CASSLRGGLAGVNEQFF.

This chain uses TRBV5-5 with TRBJ1-1; TRBD1 aligns across 7 bases. V dropped 3 bases and J dropped 4; count of bases not matched to a gene: 9. The CDR3 is 15 residues long. Germline CDR1 is SGHKS and CDR2 is YYEKEE (reference sequence). CDR3 amino acids: CASSWEGRGTTEAFF. The CDR3 nucleotides are TGTGCCAGCAGCTGGGAAGGCAGGGGGACCACTGAAGCTTTCTTT.

This clone has more than one count but fewer than ten. The chain carries TRBV15 and TRBJ1-2; D ambiguous. The CDR3 runs to 13 residues. Trimming took off 1 base at V and 5 bases at J, with 8 bases between the two ends. Germline lookup yields CDR1 LNHNV and CDR2 YYDKDF (reference sequence). The CDR3 DNA reads TGTGCCACCAGCAGAGGGACGGTTTATGGCTACACCTTC. It codes for CATSRGTVYGYTF.

The chain employs TRBV4-3 and TRBJ2-3; 8 positions match TRBD1. The CDR3 is 13 amino acids. The germline CDR1 and CDR2 sequences are LGHNA and YSLEER. Unmatched junction bases numbered 7, after V lost 4 bases and J lost 10 bases. CDR3 DNA sequence: TGCGCCAGCAGCCGGGACCGGACAGGGCCGCAGTATTTT. Protein product: CASSRDRTGPQYF.

This clone was found once. This chain uses TRBV10-3 with TRBJ2-2, with TRBD2 matching over 8 bases. The V gene end was trimmed by 4 bases and the J gene end by 4 bases; junction bases not matched to a gene: 11. This CDR3 has 17 amino acids. Germline CDR1 is ENHRY and CDR2 is SYGVKD. For the CDR3, the DNA is TGTGCCATCAGTGGTCGAGCGGGGGAGATTAGCACCGGGGAGCTGTTTTTT. Protein: CAISGRAGEISTGELFF.

The chain uses TRBV4-1 and TRBJ2-6; 7 bases are shared with TRBD1. The germline V gene has CDR1 MGHRA and CDR2 YSYEKL. V lost 4 bases and J lost 1; bases outside the gene matches: 4. The CDR3 has 16 amino acids. In DNA, the CDR3 is TGCGCCAGCAGCCGGCAGGGGGAATCTGGGGCCAACGTCCTGACTTTC. Amino acids: CASSRQGESGANVLTF.

The chain is built from TRBV5-1 and TRBJ2-1; a possible D gene is TRBD2 (5 bases). Per germline, CDR1 SGHRS and CDR2 YFSETQ. CDR3 length: 16 residues. The V and J ends lost 0 bases and 0 bases respectively, with 10 bases between them. This CDR3 reads CASSLVPDYSYNEQFF. CDR3 coding DNA: TGCGCCAGCAGCTTGGTCCCAGACTACTCCTACAATGAGCAGTTCTTC.

The chain combines TRBV19 with TRBJ2-5; 12 positions match TRBD2. Germline-derived CDR1 and CDR2 are LNHDA and SQIVND (reference sequence). The CDR3 is 16 amino acids. After removal of 6 bases from V and 2 bases from J, the junction contained 7 bases not matched to a gene. CDR3 amino acids: CASSRLAGAVQETQYF. The CDR3 DNA is TGTGCCAGTAGCCGACTAGCGGGAGCGGTACAAGAGACCCAGTACTTC.

The V and J genes are TRBV29-1 and TRBJ2-2; weak D call: TRBD1 (6 bases). CDR1 SQVTM and CDR2 ANQGSEA come from the germline V gene. V was trimmed by 5 bases and J by 3 bases, leaving 13 bases between them. CDR3 size: 14 residues. The CDR3 reads CSVWGQGHTGELFF. Here the CDR3 DNA reads TGCAGCGTTTGGGGGCAGGGGCACACCGGGGAGCTGTTTTTT.

V usage is TRBV4-1 and J usage is TRBJ1-2; D unresolved. With 4 bases removed from V and 8 bases from J, the gap between germline ends came to 20 bases. CDR3 size: 15 residues. The V gene's germline CDR1 is MGHRA and CDR2 YSYEKL. DNA for the CDR3: TGCGCCAGCAGCCCCCAAATGCGTAGGGCGGGAGGCTACACCTTC. Amino acids: CASSPQMRRAGGYTF.

This clone was detected once. The rearrangement joins TRBV11-2 to TRBJ1-1; D uncertain. Germline CDR1 is SGHAT and CDR2 is FQNNGV. CDR3 size: 14 residues. Between the trimmed V and J ends, which lost 5 bases and 1 base, there was a span of 11 bases. The CDR3 sequence is CASSPGPWNTEAFF. The CDR3 region has the DNA TGTGCCAGCAGCCCCGGCCCGTGGAACACTGAAGCTTTCTTT.

The genes are TRBV27 and TRBJ2-7; D is possibly TRBD1 (6 bases). V gave up 8 bases and J gave up 2 bases, with 16 bases separating them. The germline V gene has CDR1 MNHEY and CDR2 SMNVEV (reference sequence). This CDR3 comprises 14 residues. The CDR3 loop reads CASRRQGGPYEQYF. The CDR3 nucleotides are TGTGCCAGCCGCCGCCAAGGGGGACCCTACGAGCAGTACTTC.

The chain employs TRBV2 and TRBJ1-5, with TRBD1 matching over 7 bases. The CDR3 covers 15 residues. After removal of 2 bases from V and 1 base from J, the junction contained 2 bases not matched to a gene. Germline CDR1 SNHLY, CDR2 FYNNEI. DNA for the CDR3: TGTGCCAGCAGTGAAAGGGGGCTCAGCAATCAGCCCCAGCATTTT. It codes for CASSERGLSNQPQHF.

The genes are TRBV25-1 and TRBJ2-2; maybe TRBD1 (5 bases). This CDR3 contains 14 residues. Germline CDR1 reads MGHDK; CDR2 reads SYGVNS. Deletions cut 8 bases from V and 2 bases from J, with 12 bases between. CDR3 amino acids: CASHSDRNTGELFF. The DNA for the CDR3 is TGTGCCAGCCATTCAGACAGAAACACCGGGGAGCTGTTTTTT.

This clone showed up just once. V and J are TRBV10-3 and TRBJ1-5; D is perhaps TRBD1 (5 bases). The V end lost 7 bases, the J end lost 3 bases, and 10 bases lay between the germline ends. The germline V gene encodes CDR1 ENHRY and CDR2 SYGVKD. There are 13 residues in the CDR3. The CDR3 coding sequence is TGTGCCATCACCAGGGACCCCAATCAGCCCCAGCATTTT. Translating gives CAITRDPNQPQHF.

This clone has only a few counts. V usage is TRBV18 and J usage is TRBJ1-1, with 9 bases identical to TRBD1. The junction had 8 bases not matched to a gene; V was cut back by 4 bases and J by 11 bases. The length of the CDR3 is 13 residues. CDR1 and CDR2 from the germline V gene are KGHSH and LQKENI. DNA for the CDR3: TGTGCCAGCTCACAGCAGACAGGGGGTCTGGCTTTCTTT. Translated, it gives CASSQQTGGLAFF. The full variable domain, with the rest looked up from reference TRBV18 and TRBJ1-1, is NAGVMQNPRHLVRRRGQEARLRCSPMKGHSHVYWYRQLPEEGLKFMVYLQKENIIDESGMPKERFSAEFPKEGPSILRIQQVVRGDSAAYFCASSQQTGGLAFFGQGTRLTVV.

Comment on this clone: This same CDR3 is encoded by further DNA sequences in the sample. The chain employs TRBV5-1 and TRBJ2-7; 10 positions agree with TRBD2. Germline V gene sequence: CDR1 SGHRS, CDR2 YFSETQ. V gave up 2 bases and J gave up 3 bases; unmatched junction bases: 2. This CDR3 comprises 14 residues. As DNA, the CDR3 is TGCGCCAGCAGCTTCTCTAGCGGGAGCTACGAGCAGTACTTC. The encoded protein is CASSFSSGSYEQYF.

This chain joins TRBV5-8 and TRBJ2-4, with TRBD1 matching over 12 bases. Trimming removed 4 bases from V and 0 bases from J; junction bases left unmatched: 11. There are 19 residues in the CDR3. Looked up from germline, CDR1 is SGHTS and CDR2 is YDEGEE. CDR3 DNA sequence: TGTGCCAGCAGCAGGGACAGGGGGCCAACATCTATAGCCAAAAACATTCAGTACTTC. This gives the protein CASSRDRGPTSIAKNIQYF.

The chain joins TRBV7-2 to TRBJ1-4; TRBD1 aligns across 7 bases. Looked up from germline, CDR1 is SGHTA and CDR2 is FQGNSA. The CDR3 extends over 15 amino acids. Trimming cost V 5 bases and J 8 bases; bases outside gene matches: 11. The CDR3 here is CASSEQGIEGEKLFF. The CDR3, as DNA: TGTGCCAGCAGCGAACAGGGGATCGAGGGAGAAAAACTGTTTTTT.

The chain is built from TRBV4-1 and TRBJ1-1; D is uncertain. V was shortened by 3 bases and J by 5 bases, with 16 bases between the two germline ends. The CDR3 totals 15 residues. Germline V CDR1 and CDR2: MGHRA, YSYEKL. CDR3 DNA: TGCGCCAGCAGCCATATAGGACGGAGGGAAACTGAAGCTTTCTTT. Its translation: CASSHIGRRETEAFF.

Note on this clone: This sample also contains other DNA sequences that code for the same CDR3. The chain couples TRBV5-1 to TRBJ2-1; a weak D match, TRBD2 (6 bases). Germline V CDR1 and CDR2: SGHRS, YFSETQ. V lost 2 bases and J lost 1, with 7 bases in between. This CDR3 is built from 14 residues. The CDR3 nucleotides read TGCGCCAGCAGCTTAGGAGGGTCCTACAATGAGCAGTTCTTC. The encoded protein is CASSLGGSYNEQFF.

This clone was observed a handful of times. The V and J genes are TRBV29-1 and TRBJ1-3, with 8 bases matching TRBD1. The germline CDR1 and CDR2 sequences are SQVTM and ANQGSEA. V lost 4 bases, J lost 4 bases, and 6 bases stayed unmatched. This CDR3 has 14 residues. The CDR3 DNA sequence: TGCAGCGTTGTGGACAGGGCGGGAGGAAACACCATATATTTT. Translated, it gives CSVVDRAGGNTIYF.

The genes are TRBV6-1 and TRBJ2-7; possibly TRBD1 for D (5 bases). CDR3 length equals 14 residues. Looked up from germline, CDR1 is MNHNS and CDR2 is SASEGT. V was cut by 0 bases and J by 5 bases, with 11 bases left in between. CDR3 sequence (DNA): TGTGCCAGCAGTGAAGCCACAGGTCACAACGAGCAGTACTTC. It translates to CASSEATGHNEQYF.

The genes are TRBV7-9 and TRBJ1-1, with D maybe TRBD1 (6 bases). The germline V and J ends were trimmed by 6 bases and 1 base, with 21 bases remaining between them. The length of the CDR3 is 17 residues. Germline lookup yields CDR1 SEHNR and CDR2 FQNEAQ (reference sequence). The CDR3 is CASRRLTGAQWNTEAFF. CDR3 bases: TGTGCCAGCAGACGACTCACGGGGGCCCAATGGAACACTGAAGCTTTCTTT.

The rearrangement joins TRBV19 to TRBJ1-4, with D perhaps TRBD1 (6 bases). Germline CDR1 is LNHDA and CDR2 is SQIVND (reference sequence). The CDR3 is 16 residues long. Trimming stripped 5 bases from V and 4 bases from J, with 17 bases between. The CDR3 is CASSPLVGGYNEKLFF. The CDR3 DNA sequence: TGTGCCAGTAGTCCCTTAGTTGGGGGCTATAATGAAAAACTGTTTTTT.

This clone turned up a few times. Germline is not matched at one junction end, which may reflect a read error. The genes are TRBV27 and TRBJ2-3; D gene unclear. The CDR3 spans 13 residues. Germline CDR1 and CDR2: MNHEY and SMNVEV (reference sequence). CDR3 in DNA: TGTGCCAGCAGTGCGGTTGACTCAGAAACGCAGTATTTT. Translated, it gives CASSAVDSETQYF.